This section outlines one TCR beta chain sequence together with its context. The data derive from a study of preoperative IRX-2 immunotherapy in early breast cancer. This CDR3 comprises 15 residues. J lost 2 bases, V lost 5 bases, and 4 bases had no gene match. Looked up from germline, CDR1 is MNHNS and CDR2 is SASEGT. Sequencing used immunoSEQ multiplex PCR; TCRdb keeps in-frame clones, though not all of them. The table has about 34,000 clones, around 96% seen once. The treatment was: preoperative locoregional IRX-2 cytokine immunotherapy. Samples came from a phase Ib trial of preoperative locoregional IRX-2 cytokine immunotherapy.

This receptor was obtained from a human donor with breast cancer. This chain connects TRBV6-1 to TRBJ2-7, with TRBD2 matching 12 bases. The sample was gathered from a patient treated with IRX-2 immunotherapy. CDR3 in amino acids: CASSKTSGGPYEQYF. In DNA form, the CDR3 reads TGTGCCAGCAGTAAGACTAGCGGGGGTCCCTACGAGCAGTACTTC.